This entry features one T cell receptor beta chain sequence. The sample originates from a study of blood T cell repertoires in COVID-19. Turning to the study itself: The United States, Italy and Spain were the sources of the acute and convalescent COVID-19 samples. In each case, the material was cDNA or gDNA derived from T cells, B-cell-depleted T cells, or PBMCs.

Original analysis: Amplification of reference gene primers was used by the study to estimate nucleated cell counts. Method: immunoSEQ multiplex PCR; TCRdb's copy keeps in-frame clones and lacks some. V and J calls and clone size are as listed in that table; D and trimming were resolved from the DNA. The top ten hold about 5.3% of the sample, which has 90,000 to 120,000 clones, around 90% seen once. V was clipped by 6 bases and J by 10 bases, with 20 bases between them. CDR1 is SGHRS and CDR2 is YFSETQ in the germline V gene. This CDR3 has 15 residues. This clonotype was obtained from a man aged 40-49 years with active or convalescent COVID-19. Sequenced input: peripheral blood. V and J are TRBV5-1 and TRBJ1-6; D unclear. As DNA, the CDR3 is TGCGCCAGCACCCTCGGTATGGCAAACGGGTCACCCCTCCACTTT. Translation gives CASTLGMANGSPLHF. The variable domain in full, with the rest retrieved from reference TRBV5-1 and TRBJ1-6, is KAGVTQTPRYLIKTRGQQVTLSCSPISGHRSVSWYQQTPGQGLQFLFEYFSETQRNKGNFPGRFSGRQFSNSRSEMNVSTLELGDSALYLCASTLGMANGSPLHFGNGTRLTVT.